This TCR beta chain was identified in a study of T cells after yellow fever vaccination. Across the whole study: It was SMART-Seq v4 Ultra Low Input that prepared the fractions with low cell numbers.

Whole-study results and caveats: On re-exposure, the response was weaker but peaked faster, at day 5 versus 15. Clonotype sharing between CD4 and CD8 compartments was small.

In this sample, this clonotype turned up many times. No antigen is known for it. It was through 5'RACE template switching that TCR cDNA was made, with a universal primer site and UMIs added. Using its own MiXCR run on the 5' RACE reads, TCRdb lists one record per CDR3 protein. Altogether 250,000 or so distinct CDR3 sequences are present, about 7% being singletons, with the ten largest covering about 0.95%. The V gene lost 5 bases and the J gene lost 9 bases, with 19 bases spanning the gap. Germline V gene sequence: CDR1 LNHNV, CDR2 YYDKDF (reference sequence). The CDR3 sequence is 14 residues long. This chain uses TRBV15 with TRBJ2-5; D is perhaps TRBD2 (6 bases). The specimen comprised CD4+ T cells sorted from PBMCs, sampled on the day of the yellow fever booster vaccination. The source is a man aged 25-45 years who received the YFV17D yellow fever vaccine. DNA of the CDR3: TGTGCCACCAGCGGGGACTCTTACAAGGAGGCCCAGTACTTC. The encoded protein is CATSGDSYKEAQYF.